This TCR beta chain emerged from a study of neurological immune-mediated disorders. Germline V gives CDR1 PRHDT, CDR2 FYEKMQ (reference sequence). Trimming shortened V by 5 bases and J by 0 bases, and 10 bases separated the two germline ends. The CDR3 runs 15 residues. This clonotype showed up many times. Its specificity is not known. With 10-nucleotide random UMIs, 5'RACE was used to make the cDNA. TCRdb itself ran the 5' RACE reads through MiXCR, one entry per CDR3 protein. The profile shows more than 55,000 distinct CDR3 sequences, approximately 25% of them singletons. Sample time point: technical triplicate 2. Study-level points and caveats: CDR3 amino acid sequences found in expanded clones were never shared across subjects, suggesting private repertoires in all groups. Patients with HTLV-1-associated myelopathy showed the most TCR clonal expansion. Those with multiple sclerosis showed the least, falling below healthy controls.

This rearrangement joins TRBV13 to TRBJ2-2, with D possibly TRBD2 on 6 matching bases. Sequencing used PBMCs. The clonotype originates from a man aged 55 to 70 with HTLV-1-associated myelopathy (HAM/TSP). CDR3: CASSTGLSNTGELFF. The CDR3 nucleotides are TGTGCCAGCAGCACGGGACTCTCGAACACCGGGGAGCTGTTTTTT. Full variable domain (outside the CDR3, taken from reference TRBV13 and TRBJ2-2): AAGVIQSPRHLIKEKRETATLKCYPIPRHDTVYWYQQGPGQDPQFLISFYEKMQSDKGSIPDRFSAQQFSDYHSELNMSSLELGDSALYFCASSTGLSNTGELFFGEGSRLTVL.